Each of the 21 T cell receptor beta chains below was sequenced from the same sample in a study of cytomegalovirus exposure and HLA in healthy donors. Only in-frame clones appear in the TCRdb table, and some are missing; sequencing was by immunoSEQ multiplex PCR. This sample yields fewer than 200,000 clones, of which more than 80% are seen a single time; around 2.7% belongs to the top ten. The sample was PBMCs. Every receptor here comes from a woman in her late teens or twenties in good health and CMV-seropositive.

The chain has TRBV27 and TRBJ2-1; TRBD2 matches at 7 bases. Germline trimming cut 3 bases from V and 12 bases from J; bases unmatched to any gene: 11. The CDR3 spans 14 residues. Per germline, CDR1 MNHEY and CDR2 SMNVEV (reference sequence). This CDR3 is CASSFPGLDRPQFF. The CDR3 DNA follows: TGTGCCAGCAGTTTTCCCGGACTAGACCGACCGCAGTTCTTC.

The chain couples TRBV28 to TRBJ2-1; tentatively, D is TRBD2 (5 bases). The germline CDR1 and CDR2 sequences are MDHEN and SYDVKM. The CDR3 extends over 15 amino acids. Trimming shortened V by 7 bases and J by 3 bases, and 16 bases separated the two germline ends. The CDR3 protein is CASTSSSGFYNEQFF. The CDR3 DNA sequence: TGTGCCAGCACCTCTTCGTCGGGATTCTACAATGAGCAGTTCTTC.

The genes are TRBV5-1 and TRBJ2-7, with D unclear. V was clipped by 0 bases and J by 0 bases, with 7 bases between them. The CDR3 runs 14 residues. Germline CDR1 is SGHRS and CDR2 is YFSETQ. The CDR3 region is CASSLGGISYEQYF. For the CDR3, the DNA is TGCGCCAGCAGCTTGGGCGGAATCTCCTACGAGCAGTACTTC.

This chain uses TRBV10-3 with TRBJ2-7, with TRBD1 identical over 8 bases. Germline values: CDR1 ENHRY, CDR2 SYGVKD. The trim removed 0 bases at V and 5 bases at J, leaving 6 bases unmatched. The CDR3 runs 15 residues. CDR3 region: CAISESFGQGNEQYF. The CDR3 DNA is TGTGCCATCAGTGAGTCATTCGGACAGGGTAACGAGCAGTACTTC.

The chain has TRBV6-6 and TRBJ1-3, with D possibly being TRBD1 (6 bases). CDR1 MNHNY and CDR2 SVGAGI come from the germline V gene (reference sequence). The length of the CDR3 is 16 residues. Deletions cut 2 bases from V and 8 bases from J, with 19 bases between. This chain's CDR3 is CASSYGALQGPDTIYF. The CDR3, as DNA: TGTGCCAGCAGTTACGGCGCACTTCAGGGGCCGGACACCATATATTTT.

This clone is a singleton in its sample. The chain uses TRBV2 and TRBJ1-5; 8 positions agree with TRBD1. The CDR3 spans 12 residues. The germline gives CDR1 SNHLY, CDR2 FYNNEI. Trimming cost V 8 bases and J 4 bases; bases outside gene matches: 1. CDR3 in DNA: TGTGCCAGCGGACAGGGAAATCAGCCCCAGCATTTT. Protein: CASGQGNQPQHF.

The chain uses TRBV11-2 and TRBJ2-7; the D gene is possibly TRBD2 (6 bases). Trimming removed 2 bases from V and 2 bases from J, with 16 bases in between. From germline, CDR1 is SGHAT and CDR2 FQNNGV. The CDR3 consists of 16 residues. CDR3 DNA sequence: TGTGCCAGCAGCTTATTCTCTGGGGACTTAGCCTACGAGCAGTACTTC. Encoded protein: CASSLFSGDLAYEQYF.

CDR3: CASSAGLAGGYNEQFF. As DNA, the CDR3 is TGCGCCAGCAGCGCCGGACTAGCGGGGGGGTACAATGAGCAGTTCTTC. The chain uses TRBV5-1 and TRBJ2-1, with 15 bases lining up with TRBD2. The V gene end was trimmed by 4 bases and the J gene end by 4 bases; junction bases not matched to a gene: 3. Germline V gene data show CDR1 as SGHRS and CDR2 as YFSETQ. The CDR3 contains 16 residues.

This clone was seen just once. The chain links TRBV19 to TRBJ1-4; D is uncertain. Germline assignment: CDR1 LNHDA and CDR2 SQIVND (reference sequence). The V and J ends lost 0 bases and 0 bases respectively, with 5 bases between them. This CDR3 is built from 15 residues. The chain's CDR3 is CASSIEAATNEKLFF. CDR3 DNA sequence: TGTGCCAGTAGTATAGAGGCAGCAACTAATGAAAAACTGTTTTTT.

J is TRBJ2-5 and V is TRBV7-9; TRBD2 matches at 11 bases. This CDR3 region has 16 residues. The V and J ends lost 4 bases and 3 bases, in that order; junction bases with no gene match: 7. Germline loops: CDR1 SEHNR, CDR2 FQNEAQ (reference sequence). The CDR3 DNA follows: TGTGCCAGCAGCTCAATAAATAGCGGGGGGGAAGAGACCCAGTACTTC. This gives the protein CASSSINSGGEETQYF.

This chain joins TRBV7-6 and TRBJ2-3; TRBD2 might be the D (5 bases). Per the germline V gene, CDR1 is SGHVS and CDR2 is FNYEAQ. The CDR3 extends over 15 amino acids. Trimming took 2 bases from V and 6 from J, leaving 15 bases between them. The CDR3 reads CASSLSRADSDTQYF. DNA for the CDR3: TGTGCCAGCAGCTTAAGCCGAGCGGACTCCGATACGCAGTATTTT.

The V and J genes are TRBV2 and TRBJ2-1; 8 bases align to TRBD2. The CDR3 totals 15 residues. The germline V gene has CDR1 SNHLY and CDR2 FYNNEI. V lost 1 base, J lost 7 bases, and 6 bases stayed unmatched. The CDR3 reads CASSEGTSGGNEQFF. The DNA for the CDR3 is TGTGCCAGCAGTGAAGGAACTAGCGGTGGGAATGAGCAGTTCTTC.

The genes are TRBV10-2 and TRBJ1-1; 7 nucleotides match TRBD1. The germline V gene encodes CDR1 WSHSY and CDR2 SAAADI. Trimming removed 3 bases from V and 7 bases from J; junction bases left unmatched: 5. The CDR3 runs 13 residues. The CDR3 bases are TGCGCCAGCAGTGAAGGGGGCGAGAGTGAAGCTTTCTTT. Translated: CASSEGGESEAFF.

The J gene is TRBJ1-1, the V gene TRBV28; D may be TRBD1 (6 bases). This CDR3 has 13 amino acids. The germline V gene encodes CDR1 MDHEN and CDR2 SYDVKM. V was cut by 6 bases and J by 4 bases, with 12 bases left in between. The CDR3 loop is CASSEGHFTEAFF. In DNA, the CDR3 is TGTGCCAGCAGCGAGGGACACTTCACTGAAGCTTTCTTT.

This rearrangement joins TRBV18 to TRBJ2-3; 9 positions match TRBD2. The CDR3 is 17 amino acids. Germline values: CDR1 KGHSH, CDR2 LQKENI. After removal of 3 bases from V and 2 bases from J, the junction contained 9 bases not matched to a gene. The CDR3 DNA is TGTGCCAGCTCACCCTCGGCGGGGGGGCTCTTCACAGATACGCAGTATTTT. Its translation: CASSPSAGGLFTDTQYF.

This chain links TRBV5-1 with TRBJ1-1; 7 bases line up with TRBD1. V trimming: 0 bases; J trimming: 10 bases; junction bases outside the gene matches: 0. The CDR3 is 11 residues long. The germline V gene encodes CDR1 SGHRS and CDR2 YFSETQ. DNA of the CDR3: TGCGCCAGCAGCTTGGGACAGGGAGCTTTCTTT. This translates into CASSLGQGAFF.

The V and J genes are TRBV11-3 and TRBJ2-5; D might be TRBD2 (6 bases). Germline V gene data show CDR1 as SGHNT and CDR2 as YENEEA. The CDR3 is made up of 13 amino acids. V was trimmed by 5 bases and J by 0 bases, leaving 7 bases between them. For the CDR3, the DNA is TGTGCCAGCAGCGCGGGGTACCAAGAGACCCAGTACTTC. It translates to CASSAGYQETQYF.

This clone came up once. The rearrangement uses TRBV20-1 and TRBJ2-3, with unresolved D. From germline, CDR1 is DFQATT and CDR2 SNEGSKA (reference sequence). Deletions cut 3 bases from V and 3 bases from J, with 4 bases between. The CDR3 has 11 amino acids. The CDR3 sequence: CSASPTDTQYF. DNA of the CDR3: TGCAGTGCTAGCCCGACAGATACGCAGTATTTT.

The chain uses TRBV6-1 and TRBJ1-5; the match to TRBD1 covers 8 bases. In germline, CDR1 is MNHNS, CDR2 SASEGT. V trimming: 1 base; J trimming: 3 bases; junction bases outside the gene matches: 2. The CDR3 totals 15 residues. The CDR3 reads CASSEGQGLNQPQHF. DNA of the CDR3: TGTGCCAGCAGTGAAGGACAGGGGCTCAATCAGCCCCAGCATTTT.

This clone occurred a few times. The chain couples TRBV4-2 to TRBJ2-3; D ambiguous. There are 15 residues in the CDR3. Germline V gene lookup returns CDR1 LGHNA and CDR2 YNFKEQ. The V end was cut by 0 bases, the J end by 6 bases, with 13 bases between. CDR3 coding DNA: TGTGCCAGCAGCCAAGAGGCCATGCTTGTGGATACGCAGTATTTT. This translates into CASSQEAMLVDTQYF.

This clone has only one observation. The chain couples TRBV18 to TRBJ2-1; the D gene is possibly TRBD2 (5 bases). CDR1 is KGHSH and CDR2 is LQKENI in the germline V gene. V lost 2 bases, J lost 5 bases, and 16 bases lay in between. The CDR3 totals 16 residues. As DNA, the CDR3 is TGTGCCAGCTCACCAAGTCAGCGGCTCCGAAACAATGAGCAGTTCTTC. Amino acids: CASSPSQRLRNNEQFF.